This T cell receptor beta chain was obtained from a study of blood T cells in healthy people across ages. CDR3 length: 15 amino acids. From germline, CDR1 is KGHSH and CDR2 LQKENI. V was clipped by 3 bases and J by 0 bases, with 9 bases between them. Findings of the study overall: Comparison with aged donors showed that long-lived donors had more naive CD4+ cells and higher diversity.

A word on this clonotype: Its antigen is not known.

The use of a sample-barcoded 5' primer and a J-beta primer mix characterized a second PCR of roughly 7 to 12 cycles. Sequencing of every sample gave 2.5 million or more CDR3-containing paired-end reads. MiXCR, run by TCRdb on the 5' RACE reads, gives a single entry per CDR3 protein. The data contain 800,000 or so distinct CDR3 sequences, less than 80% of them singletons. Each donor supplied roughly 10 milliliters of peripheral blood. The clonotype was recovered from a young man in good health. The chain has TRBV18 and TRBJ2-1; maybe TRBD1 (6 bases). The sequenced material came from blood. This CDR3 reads CASSPARGSYNEQFF. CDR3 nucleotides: TGTGCCAGCTCACCCGCCAGGGGCTCCTACAATGAGCAGTTCTTC.